The rows below give T cell receptor beta chains drawn from one sample of a study of blood T cells in healthy people across ages. TCRdb re-called the 5' RACE reads through MiXCR, storing one row per CDR3 protein. The sample lists 780,000 or so distinct CDR3 sequences; roughly 53% were seen once. Sequencing was performed on blood. These receptors came from a man older than 75 in good health. Both conserved end residues are part of each CDR3. Each record gives: CDR3 DNA, CDR3 protein, J gene, V gene, clone size, D gene. A D gene is named only where the DNA matches it firmly. Size is omitted from some rows. Given values are once, few, many or a class for expanded clones.

CDR3nt: TGTGCCAGCAGTTGGGACAGCTCCTACAATGAGCAGTTCTTC
CDR3aa: CASSWDSSYNEQFF
j_gene: TRBJ2-1
v_gene: TRBV27
abundance: few
d_gene: TRBD1

CDR3nt: TGTGCCAGCAGAGGCGGGACAGGGGGCTTGGGGTCAAGCTCCTACGAGCAGTACTTC
CDR3aa: CASRGGTGGLGSSSYEQYF
j_gene: TRBJ2-7
v_gene: TRBV28
abundance: NA
d_gene: TRBD1

CDR3nt: TGTGCCAGCAGGGAGGTGGGGGGAGGCCCAGAGAATCAGCCCCAGCATTTT
CDR3aa: CASREVGGGPENQPQHF
j_gene: TRBJ1-5
v_gene: TRBV6-1
abundance: NA
d_gene: NA

CDR3nt: TGTGCCAGCAGCTCCAACCCCCTGGCGGGAGGTTACAATGAGCAGTACTTC
CDR3aa: CASSSNPLAGGYNEQYF
j_gene: TRBJ2-7
v_gene: TRBV5-5
abundance: NA
d_gene: TRBD2

CDR3nt: TGTGCCAGCAGTGAATCACGGGGCTCCTACGAGCAGTACTTC
CDR3aa: CASSESRGSYEQYF
j_gene: TRBJ2-7
v_gene: TRBV2
abundance: NA
d_gene: NA

CDR3nt: TGTGCCCCCAGCAGAGATACCGGGACAGCCAACACCGGGGAGCTGTTTTTT
CDR3aa: CAPSRDTGTANTGELFF
j_gene: TRBJ2-2
v_gene: TRBV15
abundance: NA
d_gene: TRBD1

CDR3nt: TGTGCCAGCAGCTTAGGGGCAGGGGGCGCGTATAGATACGCGTATTTT
CDR3aa: CASSLGAGGAYRYAYF
j_gene: TRBJ2-3
v_gene: TRBV11-2
abundance: few
d_gene: TRBD1

CDR3nt: TGCAGTGCTAGACCCGACCGGGACCCGAAAAACATTCAGTACTTC
CDR3aa: CSARPDRDPKNIQYF
j_gene: TRBJ2-4
v_gene: TRBV20-1
abundance: few
d_gene: NA

CDR3nt: TGTGCCAGCAAGGGGGGGGTCCGAAACATTCAGTACTTC
CDR3aa: CASKGGVRNIQYF
j_gene: TRBJ2-4
v_gene: TRBV25-1
abundance: few
d_gene: NA

CDR3nt: TGCAGTGCTAGCGATCTGCTTGGGGGGGCGGAAGCTTTCTTT
CDR3aa: CSASDLLGGAEAFF
j_gene: TRBJ1-1
v_gene: TRBV20-1
abundance: NA
d_gene: NA

CDR3nt: TGTGCCAGCAGGTCCCCGGGACAGGGAAGGGGGACTGAAGCTTTCTTT
CDR3aa: CASRSPGQGRGTEAFF
j_gene: TRBJ1-1
v_gene: TRBV6-1
abundance: NA
d_gene: TRBD1

CDR3nt: TGTGCCAGCAGCCCAGGGACTAGCGGAGGGGCCTACGAGCAGTACTTC
CDR3aa: CASSPGTSGGAYEQYF
j_gene: TRBJ2-7
v_gene: TRBV14
abundance: NA
d_gene: TRBD2

CDR3nt: TGTGCGGACAGAGGCTACACCTTC
CDR3aa: CADRGYTF
j_gene: TRBJ1-2
v_gene: TRBV20-1
abundance: few
d_gene: NA

CDR3nt: TGTGCCAGCAGTTACGGTAACGGCCAGGCACTCTACGAGCAGTACTTC
CDR3aa: CASSYGNGQALYEQYF
j_gene: TRBJ2-7
v_gene: TRBV6-5
abundance: few
d_gene: NA

CDR3nt: TGTGCCAGCCTGGGGGGAACCACAGATACGCAGTATTTT
CDR3aa: CASLGGTTDTQYF
j_gene: TRBJ2-3
v_gene: TRBV2
abundance: NA
d_gene: NA

CDR3nt: TGTGCCAGCAGCGCAACTGGGACAGTTAATGAAAAACTGTTTTTT
CDR3aa: CASSATGTVNEKLFF
j_gene: TRBJ1-4
v_gene: TRBV9
abundance: few
d_gene: TRBD1

CDR3nt: TGCAGTGCTAGGAAGCCAGGACGCTCTGGAAACACCATATATTTT
CDR3aa: CSARKPGRSGNTIYF
j_gene: TRBJ1-3
v_gene: TRBV20-1
abundance: NA
d_gene: NA

CDR3nt: TGTGCCACCAGCAGACCAGACGTGAGCAATGAGCAGTTCTTC
CDR3aa: CATSRPDVSNEQFF
j_gene: TRBJ2-1
v_gene: TRBV15
abundance: NA
d_gene: NA

CDR3nt: TGTGCCAGCAGTGTCTGGGCAGGCGGGGAGACCCAGTACTTC
CDR3aa: CASSVWAGGETQYF
j_gene: TRBJ2-5
v_gene: TRBV28
abundance: NA
d_gene: NA

CDR3nt: TGTGCCAGCAGTTTATCGACAAGTGGGCAGGATACGCAGTATTTT
CDR3aa: CASSLSTSGQDTQYF
j_gene: TRBJ2-3
v_gene: TRBV27
abundance: NA
d_gene: NA

CDR3nt: TGTGCCAGCAGGGACCGTGGTGGTAGCGGGCGGTGGGCAGATACGCAGTATTTT
CDR3aa: CASRDRGGSGRWADTQYF
j_gene: TRBJ2-3
v_gene: TRBV25-1
abundance: few
d_gene: TRBD2

CDR3nt: TGTGCCAGCAGTCGCAACCGCGAGCAGTACTTC
CDR3aa: CASSRNREQYF
j_gene: TRBJ2-7
v_gene: TRBV25-1
abundance: NA
d_gene: NA

CDR3nt: TGTGCCAGCAGTTCTAACAGGAACAATGAGCAGTACTTC
CDR3aa: CASSSNRNNEQYF
j_gene: TRBJ2-7
v_gene: TRBV6-6
abundance: few
d_gene: NA

CDR3nt: TGTGCCAGCAGTGGAAGACTAGCCAAAAACATTCAGTACTTC
CDR3aa: CASSGRLAKNIQYF
j_gene: TRBJ2-4
v_gene: TRBV27
abundance: few
d_gene: NA

CDR3nt: TGCGCCAGCAGCGTCGGAAGGAGCCCGCTCGAGACCCAGTACTTC
CDR3aa: CASSVGRSPLETQYF
j_gene: TRBJ2-5
v_gene: TRBV5-1
abundance: many
d_gene: NA

CDR3nt: TGCAGTGTGATGACCGGGACACTGTATAATTCACCCCTCCACTTT
CDR3aa: CSVMTGTLYNSPLHF
j_gene: TRBJ1-6
v_gene: TRBV20-1
abundance: NA
d_gene: NA

CDR3nt: TGTGCCAGCAGCCTAAACGGACCTGGCGGGGGTGAGCAGTACTTC
CDR3aa: CASSLNGPGGGEQYF
j_gene: TRBJ2-7
v_gene: TRBV3-1
abundance: NA
d_gene: TRBD2

CDR3nt: TGCGCCAGCTCGCCACAGGGGAATTCTCCTGGGGCCAACGTCCTGACTTTC
CDR3aa: CASSPQGNSPGANVLTF
j_gene: TRBJ2-6
v_gene: TRBV5-1
abundance: NA
d_gene: TRBD1

CDR3nt: TGTGCCATCAGTTCGGGGTTGGAATACGGCTACACCTTC
CDR3aa: CAISSGLEYGYTF
j_gene: TRBJ1-2
v_gene: TRBV10-3
abundance: many
d_gene: NA

CDR3nt: TGTGCCAGCCACCGCGGTCCGGGCTATGGCTACACCTTC
CDR3aa: CASHRGPGYGYTF
j_gene: TRBJ1-2
v_gene: TRBV14
abundance: NA
d_gene: NA

CDR3nt: TGCAGTGCTAGAAAGGACGGGAACACTGAAGCTTTCTTT
CDR3aa: CSARKDGNTEAFF
j_gene: TRBJ1-1
v_gene: TRBV20-1
abundance: many
d_gene: NA

CDR3nt: TGTGCCAGCAGCGTAACCCCAGGGGGCTACGAGCAGTACTTC
CDR3aa: CASSVTPGGYEQYF
j_gene: TRBJ2-7
v_gene: TRBV9
abundance: NA
d_gene: TRBD1

CDR3nt: TGTGCCAGCAGTTACTCGGGTGGGGGGACTACCTACGAGCAGTACTTC
CDR3aa: CASSYSGGGTTYEQYF
j_gene: TRBJ2-7
v_gene: TRBV6-5
abundance: few
d_gene: TRBD2

CDR3nt: TGTGCCGCCCGAAGGTCGCGGGAGGGCTACAATGAGCAGTTCTTC
CDR3aa: CAARRSREGYNEQFF
j_gene: TRBJ2-1
v_gene: TRBV10-3
abundance: few
d_gene: TRBD2

CDR3nt: TGTGCCAGCAGCCCGCCTGGAGGTGAAAGGGTTGAAAAACTGTTTTTT
CDR3aa: CASSPPGGERVEKLFF
j_gene: TRBJ1-4
v_gene: TRBV7-2
abundance: NA
d_gene: NA

CDR3nt: TGTGCCATCAGTGAGGGGTCGGGTAATTCACCCCTCCACTTT
CDR3aa: CAISEGSGNSPLHF
j_gene: TRBJ1-6
v_gene: TRBV10-3
abundance: NA
d_gene: NA

CDR3nt: TGTGCCAGCAGCTCACCCCGGGTTAGGGCACCGGGTAGAGACGCGTATTTT
CDR3aa: CASSSPRVRAPGRDAYF
j_gene: TRBJ2-3
v_gene: TRBV11-2
abundance: NA
d_gene: NA

CDR3nt: TGTGCCAGCAGTTACCGGACAGGGGGAGGATTCTACAATCAGCCCCAGCATTTT
CDR3aa: CASSYRTGGGFYNQPQHF
j_gene: TRBJ1-5
v_gene: TRBV6-2/TRBV6-3
abundance: few
d_gene: TRBD1

CDR3nt: TGCAGCGTTGAAGATCCCGCAGGGACTCAGTACTTC
CDR3aa: CSVEDPAGTQYF
j_gene: TRBJ2-7
v_gene: TRBV29-1
abundance: few
d_gene: NA

CDR3nt: TGCGCCAGCAGCCAAGATAGGGCCAGGGGTGGCGTAGGTAACACTGAAGCTTTCTTT
CDR3aa: CASSQDRARGGVGNTEAFF
j_gene: TRBJ1-1
v_gene: TRBV4-1
abundance: NA
d_gene: NA

CDR3nt: TGTGCCAGCAGTAACTCGGGGGGCCGTAACTATGGCTACACCTTC
CDR3aa: CASSNSGGRNYGYTF
j_gene: TRBJ1-2
v_gene: TRBV6-6
abundance: NA
d_gene: NA

CDR3nt: TGTGCCAGCAACTTGGGGCTTCGGGAGACCCAGTACTTC
CDR3aa: CASNLGLRETQYF
j_gene: TRBJ2-5
v_gene: TRBV11-2
abundance: NA
d_gene: NA

CDR3nt: TGTGCCAGCAGCCAGACTAGCGGGAGACATACAGATACGCAGTATTTT
CDR3aa: CASSQTSGRHTDTQYF
j_gene: TRBJ2-3
v_gene: TRBV7-9
abundance: NA
d_gene: TRBD2